The clone carrying this TCR beta chain was seen at least ten times. Its antigen is not identified. Isolation of naive CD8 T cells was achieved by sorting on a CD8+CD4-CCR7+CD45RA+ phenotype. The data were taken from a study of molecular identifiers for immune sequencing clone quantification. The V and J ends lost 4 bases and 6 bases respectively, with 11 bases between them. Germline V CDR1 and CDR2: SGHRS, YFSETQ. CDR3 size: 12 residues. MiXCR, applied by TCRdb to the PCR reads, yields one record per CDR3 protein. The table shows roughly 630,000 distinct CDR3 sequences, with about 25% occurring only once. Study-wide findings and caveats: Clones above 20 RNA copies held over 98% of effector molecules, under 1% in naive cells.

Sequencing was done on a sample of naive CD8+ T cells from blood, with Jurkat cell RNA spiked in. Sample subset: FACS-sorted CD8+CD4-CCR7+CD45RA+ naive T cells. This chain joins TRBV5-1 and TRBJ2-7, with D unclear. The clonotype comes from a human donor in good health. Some libraries in this study had Jurkat cell RNA spiked in. CDR3 sequence: CASSISGGEQYF. In nucleotides, the CDR3 is TGCGCCAGCAGCATCTCCGGTGGCGAGCAGTACTTC.